The 29 T cell receptor beta chains presented below share a single source sample, sequenced in a study of T cell responses to AZD1222 COVID-19 vaccine. The table came from immunoSEQ multiplex PCR; TCRdb's copy has only in-frame clones and leaves some out. The sample has approximately 120,000 clones; more than 80% are singletons. The specimen was peripheral blood, collected 28 days after the second AZD1222 dose. These receptors were obtained from an adult who received the AZD1222 COVID-19 vaccine.

The J gene is TRBJ2-7, the V gene TRBV6-5, with 8 bases matching TRBD2. Germline-derived CDR1 and CDR2 are MNHEY and SVGAGI. There are 14 residues in the CDR3. V shed 5 bases, J shed 2 bases, and the junction held 5 bases outside the gene matches. CDR3 DNA sequence: TGTGCCAGCAGTAGCTCGGGGGGGCCCTACGAGCAGTACTTC. This translates into CASSSSGGPYEQYF.

The chain has TRBV30 and TRBJ2-2; the D is unclear. Germline V gene lookup returns CDR1 GTSNPN and CDR2 SVGIG (reference sequence). The CDR3 runs to 15 residues. V lost 2 bases and J 2 bases, leaving 12 bases between the germline ends. The CDR3 bases are TGTGCCTGGAGTCCGGCACGACTTAACACCGGGGAGCTGTTTTTT. It is translated as CAWSPARLNTGELFF.

The chain couples TRBV3-1 (or the pseudogene TRBV3-2) to TRBJ1-6, with D unresolved. The CDR3 contains 15 residues. The V end lost 3 bases, the J end lost 5 bases, and 11 bases lay between the germline ends. Germline V CDR1 and CDR2: LGHDT, YNNKEL (reference sequence). CDR3 sequence reads: CASSHGGNNNSPLHF. The CDR3, as DNA: TGTGCCAGCAGCCATGGCGGGAACAATAATTCACCCCTCCACTTT.

The chain uses TRBV5-5 and TRBJ2-7; TRBD1 matches 8 bases. This CDR3 region has 16 residues. The germline V gene encodes CDR1 SGHKS and CDR2 YYEKEE (reference sequence). V shed 4 bases, J shed 3 bases, and the junction held 12 bases outside the gene matches. The CDR3 DNA sequence: TGTGCCAGCAGCCGTCAAATGACAGGGGCTTACTACGAGCAGTACTTC. Its protein product is CASSRQMTGAYYEQYF.

The chain employs TRBV2 and TRBJ2-7; D gene ambiguous. V gave up 4 bases and J gave up 7 bases, with 14 bases separating them. Per the germline V gene, CDR1 is SNHLY and CDR2 is FYNNEI. CDR3 length equals 13 residues. The CDR3 region is CASSAVLLREQYF. CDR3 DNA sequence: TGTGCCAGCAGTGCTGTGTTGCTACGAGAGCAGTACTTC.

This clone was seen only once. V is TRBV7-2 and J is TRBJ2-1; 10 bases line up with TRBD2. V was pared by 6 bases and J by 6 bases, with 8 bases of the junction left unmatched. Germline assignment: CDR1 SGHTA and CDR2 FQGNSA. The CDR3 covers 15 residues. CDR3 residues: CASRPSGLATNEQFF. The CDR3 region has the DNA TGTGCCAGCAGACCATCGGGACTAGCGACCAATGAGCAGTTCTTC.

The rearrangement links TRBV10-3 to TRBJ1-2; D is uncertain. In germline, CDR1 is ENHRY, CDR2 SYGVKD. The germline V and J ends were trimmed by 0 bases and 7 bases, with 12 bases remaining between them. The CDR3 covers 14 residues. The CDR3 loop is CAISESVRHPGYTF. The CDR3 coding sequence is TGTGCCATCAGTGAGTCGGTCAGGCATCCTGGCTACACCTTC.

This chain connects TRBV2 to TRBJ1-5; 8 positions match TRBD1. Per the germline V gene, CDR1 is SNHLY and CDR2 is FYNNEI. The J segment lost 6 bases and the V segment lost 3 bases, leaving 7 bases of the junction unmatched. The CDR3 loop spans 15 amino acids. CDR3 in DNA: TGTGCCAGCAGTGATTGGACAGGGAGTGTTCAGCCCCAGCATTTT. Encoded protein: CASSDWTGSVQPQHF.

The chain joins TRBV11-2 to TRBJ2-7, with TRBD1 identical over 9 bases. V gave up 6 bases and J gave up 5 bases; unmatched junction bases: 11. Germline V gene sequence: CDR1 SGHAT, CDR2 FQNNGV. CDR3 length equals 15 residues. The CDR3 DNA reads TGTGCCAGCAGTTTGGGGGGGGGACAGGGCAACGAGCAGTACTTC. It translates to CASSLGGGQGNEQYF.

This clone was seen only once. The chain carries TRBV7-9 and TRBJ1-2, with D perhaps matching TRBD1 (6 bases). The CDR3 is made up of 19 amino acids. Germline V lookup: CDR1 SEHNR, CDR2 FQNEAQ (reference sequence). V lost 5 bases and J lost 3, with 28 bases in between. CDR3 nucleotides: TGTGCCAGCAGCGGTTTCCGGGGGGGCGCGGCGAGGGAATACTATGGCTACACCTTC. Amino acid sequence: CASSGFRGGAAREYYGYTF.

V usage is TRBV19 and J usage is TRBJ2-7; 7 bases are shared with TRBD1. Germline trimming cut 6 bases from V and 4 bases from J; bases unmatched to any gene: 9. The CDR3 loop spans 14 amino acids. Per the germline V gene, CDR1 is LNHDA and CDR2 is SQIVND (reference sequence). The CDR3 is CASSPGTEFYEQYF. DNA for the CDR3: TGTGCCAGTAGCCCCGGGACAGAATTTTACGAGCAGTACTTC.

This chain connects TRBV19 to TRBJ1-4; the match to TRBD1 covers 7 bases. This CDR3 spans 17 amino acids. The V gene's germline CDR1 is LNHDA and CDR2 SQIVND (reference sequence). Trimming cost V 3 bases and J 6 bases; bases outside gene matches: 13. This CDR3 is CASSMAPPGGGHEKLFF. The DNA for the CDR3 is TGTGCCAGTAGTATGGCCCCCCCAGGAGGGGGCCATGAAAAACTGTTTTTT.

The J gene is TRBJ1-2, the V gene TRBV5-1; D is unresolved. The CDR3 runs 14 residues. CDR1 is SGHRS and CDR2 is YFSETQ in the germline V gene. V was pared by 4 bases and J by 4 bases, with 14 bases between. CDR3 loop: CASSPRTDGYGYTF. Written as DNA, the CDR3 is TGCGCCAGCAGCCCTCGGACGGATGGCTATGGCTACACCTTC.

The chain recombines TRBV19 with TRBJ1-4; D uncertain. Trimming stripped 5 bases from V and 4 bases from J, with 8 bases between. Germline CDR1 is LNHDA and CDR2 is SQIVND (reference sequence). The CDR3 totals 13 residues. The CDR3 sequence is CASSDQDNEKLFF. CDR3 DNA: TGTGCCAGTAGTGACCAGGATAATGAAAAACTGTTTTTT.

This clone was detected ten times or more. This rearrangement joins TRBV3-1 (or the pseudogene TRBV3-2) to TRBJ2-7, with D hard to call. CDR3 size: 14 residues. The germline CDR1 and CDR2 sequences are LGHDT and YNNKEL (reference sequence). Trimming removed 1 base from V and 2 bases from J, with 9 bases in between. In DNA, the CDR3 is TGTGCCAGCAGCCAAGGACCGTTGCCCTACGAGCAGTACTTC. This translates into CASSQGPLPYEQYF.

The chain links TRBV7-8 to TRBJ2-7, with 8 nucleotides matching TRBD2. Germline trimming cut 4 bases from V and 7 bases from J; bases unmatched to any gene: 18. This CDR3 contains 17 residues. Germline V gene sequence: CDR1 SGHVS, CDR2 FQNEAQ. Written as DNA, the CDR3 is TGTGCCAGCAGCTACATAGCGGGACAAGGGGGATCGGGGGAGCAGTACTTC. This encodes CASSYIAGQGGSGEQYF.

This chain connects TRBV3-1 (or the pseudogene TRBV3-2) to TRBJ2-7, with TRBD2 matching 10 bases. The CDR3 loop spans 15 amino acids. V shed 6 bases and J 3 bases; nucleotides not matched to a gene: 8. From germline, CDR1 is LGHDT and CDR2 YNNKEL (reference sequence). The CDR3 reads CASRPSGGEFYEQYF. The CDR3 nucleotides read TGTGCCAGCAGGCCTAGCGGGGGTGAGTTCTACGAGCAGTACTTC.

The rearrangement joins TRBV7-9 to TRBJ2-5; no definite D call. The V gene's germline CDR1 is SEHNR and CDR2 FQNEAQ (reference sequence). The CDR3 consists of 11 residues. The V end was cut by 5 bases, the J end by 5 bases, with 6 bases between. In nucleotides, the CDR3 is TGTGCCAGCAGCCCCGCGGAGACCCAGTACTTC. This translates into CASSPAETQYF.

V gene TRBV3-1 (or the pseudogene TRBV3-2) combines with J gene TRBJ2-1; 8 nucleotides agree with TRBD2. The CDR3 runs 17 residues. Germline CDR1 is LGHDT and CDR2 is YNNKEL (reference sequence). V shed 0 bases, J shed 7 bases, and the junction held 11 bases outside the gene matches. For the CDR3, the DNA is TGTGCCAGCAGCCAAGATATGGCGGGGGGCTTGGGGAATGAGCAGTTCTTC. The encoded protein is CASSQDMAGGLGNEQFF.

V gene TRBV19 combines with J gene TRBJ2-3; TRBD2 matches 10 bases. Germline-derived CDR1 and CDR2 are LNHDA and SQIVND (reference sequence). The V and J ends lost 8 bases and 1 base, in that order; junction bases with no gene match: 0. There are 13 residues in the CDR3. CDR3: CASGTSGTDTQYF. CDR3 coding DNA: TGTGCCAGTGGGACTAGCGGCACAGATACGCAGTATTTT. Variable domain in full (rest from reference TRBV19 and TRBJ2-3): DGGITQSPKYLFRKEGQNVTLSCEQNLNHDAMYWYRQDPGQGLRLIYYSQIVNDFQKGDIAEGYSVSREKKESFPLTVTSAQKNPTAFYLCASGTSGTDTQYFGPGTRLTVL.

The genes are TRBV6-5 and TRBJ1-2, with TRBD1 matching 7 bases. Looked up from germline, CDR1 is MNHEY and CDR2 is SVGAGI. V lost 8 bases to trimming and J lost 10 bases; unmatched junction nucleotides: 10. The CDR3 is 12 amino acids. This CDR3 reads CASCPGGSDYTF. The CDR3 region has the DNA TGTGCCAGCTGCCCAGGGGGGTCTGACTACACCTTC.

This chain joins TRBV9 and TRBJ2-7; 9 bases are a match to TRBD1. This CDR3 spans 15 amino acids. The V segment lost 4 bases and the J segment 4 bases; nucleotides outside the gene matches: 9. Germline lookup yields CDR1 SGDLS and CDR2 YYNGEE. The DNA for the CDR3 is TGTGCCAGCAGCATATCAGGACAGGGGTTGTACGAGCAGTACTTC. Encoded protein: CASSISGQGLYEQYF.

V usage is TRBV7-2 and J usage is TRBJ2-5; 7 nucleotides line up with TRBD2. The CDR3 totals 11 residues. V trimming: 8 bases; J trimming: 4 bases; junction bases outside the gene matches: 1. CDR1 is SGHTA and CDR2 is FQGNSA in the germline V gene. CDR3 residues: CASGGRETQYF. The CDR3 DNA is TGTGCCAGCGGCGGGAGAGAGACCCAGTACTTC.

CDR3 in DNA: TGTGCCAGCAGCTCAACAGGGGGCGATTCGGCTTTCTTT. Translation gives CASSSTGGDSAFF. V usage is TRBV12-3 or TRBV12-4 and J usage is TRBJ1-1; 9 bases line up with TRBD1. V shed 6 bases and J 11 bases; nucleotides not matched to a gene: 10. The CDR3 contains 13 residues.

The chain employs TRBV9 and TRBJ2-5; TRBD2 matches at 7 bases. Per the germline V gene, CDR1 is SGDLS and CDR2 is YYNGEE. This CDR3 region has 14 residues. The J segment lost 1 base and the V segment lost 3 bases, leaving 3 bases of the junction unmatched. In nucleotides, the CDR3 is TGTGCCAGCAGCGCCTGGGGGGGCCAAGAGACCCAGTACTTC. Protein product: CASSAWGGQETQYF.

In DNA form, the CDR3 reads TGTGCCAGCAGCCAAGTCCCGGATCTCATCACAGATACGCAGTATTTT. Protein product: CASSQVPDLITDTQYF. The chain links TRBV3-1 (or the pseudogene TRBV3-2) to TRBJ2-3; unclear D gene. Trimming removed 1 base at V and 2 bases at J, with 13 bases between. In germline, CDR1 is LGHDT, CDR2 YNNKEL (reference sequence). The CDR3 extends over 16 amino acids.

The chain uses TRBV6-6 and TRBJ2-7, with D possibly matching TRBD1 (5 bases). Deletions cut 4 bases from V and 5 bases from J, with 12 bases between. Germline V lookup: CDR1 MNHNY, CDR2 SVGAGI (reference sequence). CDR3 length: 13 amino acids. The CDR3 bases are TGTGCCAGCAGTTCCCAGGGTCGACACGAGCAGTACTTC. Its translation is CASSSQGRHEQYF.

The chain recombines TRBV18 with TRBJ2-1, with D unclear. V lost 3 bases, J lost 7 bases, and 4 bases lay in between. The CDR3 extends over 11 amino acids. Germline CDR1 and CDR2: KGHSH and LQKENI. The CDR3 loop reads CASSPQNEQFF. CDR3 DNA: TGTGCCAGCTCACCTCAGAATGAGCAGTTCTTC.

The chain has TRBV4-2 and TRBJ1-1, with D hard to call. CDR1 is LGHNA and CDR2 is YNFKEQ in the germline V gene. The CDR3 runs to 16 residues. Deletions cut 1 base from V and 0 bases from J, with 12 bases between. The CDR3 loop reads CASSQVYPNLNTEAFF. The CDR3 DNA reads TGTGCCAGCAGCCAAGTTTATCCGAACCTGAACACTGAAGCTTTCTTT.